This entry lists 24 T cell receptor beta chains sequenced from one sample in a study of regulatory T cells in long-lasting Graves disease. Library construction for TCR beta used iRepertoire HTBI primers and Arm-PCR of CDR3 regions. MiXCR, run by TCRdb on the multiplex PCR reads, gives a single entry per CDR3 protein. The sample lists some 370,000 distinct CDR3 sequences, less than 25% occurring once. Specified time point: persistent/refractory GD, antithyroid drugs over 5 years with positive TRAb. Extracted RNA from PBMCs served as the source of the TCR library. Sequencing used peripheral blood mononuclear cells (PBMCs), obtained when the disease was refractory, from a patient treated with antithyroid drugs. The receptors come from a female donor with Graves disease.

This clonotype was observed a few times. This rearrangement joins TRBV29-1 to TRBJ1-1; a weak D match, TRBD1 (5 bases). Germline V gene data show CDR1 as SQVTM and CDR2 as ANQGSEA. There are 11 residues in the CDR3. V lost 7 bases and J lost 7, with 13 bases in between. The CDR3 DNA reads TGCAGCGCCTCCGGGGCAGATGAAGCTTTCTTT. Protein product: CSASGADEAFF.

This clonotype was found a few times. This chain uses TRBV5-1 with TRBJ1-5, with D hard to call. V was pared by 3 bases and J by 5 bases, with 12 bases between. The germline gives CDR1 SGHRS, CDR2 YFSETQ. The CDR3 length is 14 residues. The CDR3 here is CASSSGLSHQPQHF. CDR3 sequence (DNA): TGCGCCAGCAGCTCGGGCCTTTCTCATCAGCCCCAGCATTTT.

This clonotype was seen a handful of times. V and J are TRBV7-2 and TRBJ2-3; either TRBD1 or TRBD2 may supply D (5 bases each). Germline lookup yields CDR1 SGHTA and CDR2 FQGNSA. This CDR3 has 16 amino acids. V was trimmed by 3 bases and J by 2 bases, leaving 15 bases between them. The CDR3 region is CASSFSGRGDTDTQYF. The CDR3 DNA reads as TGTGCCAGCAGCTTCAGCGGTCGGGGCGACACAGATACGCAGTATTTT.

The chain combines TRBV27 with TRBJ1-2; a weak D match, TRBD1 (5 bases). CDR1 MNHEY and CDR2 SMNVEV come from the germline V gene (reference sequence). The CDR3 has 15 amino acids. V gave up 2 bases and J gave up 1 base, with 11 bases separating them. The CDR3 region has the DNA TGTGCCAGCAGTTTACGGCAGGGAGATAACTATGGCTACACCTTC. Translated: CASSLRQGDNYGYTF.

This clonotype was counted many times. The chain is built from TRBV5-8 and TRBJ1-5, with D unclear. CDR1 and CDR2 from the germline V gene are SGHTS and YDEGEE. Trimming took off 1 base at V and 4 bases at J, with 6 bases between the two ends. The CDR3 sequence is 13 residues long. Written as DNA, the CDR3 is TGTGCCAGCAGCTTGTTCGAGAATCAGCCCCAGCATTTT. Its translation: CASSLFENQPQHF.

A few counts support this clonotype. In this CDR3 the conserved last residue, phenylalanine or tryptophan, is missing, so a read error is likely. The chain couples TRBV12-3 or TRBV12-4 to TRBJ1-2, with TRBD1 matching over 7 bases. CDR3 size: 13 residues. Losses at the gene ends were 3 bases for V and 6 bases for J; bases not matched to a gene: 4. The CDR3 region is CASSFSTGDGYTL. CDR3 sequence (DNA): TGTGCCAGCAGTTTCAGCACAGGGGATGGCTACACCCTC.

The V and J genes are TRBV7-8 and TRBJ1-5, with no clear D. Looked up from germline, CDR1 is SGHVS and CDR2 is FQNEAQ. The CDR3 is 13 residues long. V dropped 0 bases and J dropped 7 bases, with 7 bases sitting between them. The CDR3 spells CASSLAGWQPQHF. DNA of the CDR3: TGTGCCAGCAGCTTAGCAGGTTGGCAGCCCCAGCATTTT.

This clonotype was counted a few times. V gene TRBV13 combines with J gene TRBJ2-7; D might be TRBD2 (6 bases). V lost 8 bases and J lost 2, with 13 bases in between. The CDR3 is 13 residues long. Germline V gene data show CDR1 as PRHDT and CDR2 as FYEKMQ (reference sequence). The CDR3 region is CASGGTDTYEQYF. CDR3 DNA: TGTGCCAGCGGGGGGACGGACACCTACGAGCAGTACTTC.

This chain links TRBV7-9 with TRBJ2-5; possibly TRBD1 for D (6 bases). With 5 bases removed from V and 0 bases from J, the gap between germline ends came to 13 bases. Per germline, CDR1 SEHNR and CDR2 FQNEAQ (reference sequence). The CDR3 has 15 residues. CDR3 in amino acids: CASSRGQSYQETQYF. The CDR3 DNA reads TGTGCCAGCAGCCGTGGACAGTCGTACCAAGAGACCCAGTACTTC.

There are a few counts of this clonotype. The gene calls are TRBV28 and TRBJ2-1, with 12 bases lining up with TRBD2. CDR1 and CDR2 from the germline V gene are MDHEN and SYDVKM. The CDR3 contains 16 residues. Germline trimming cut 4 bases from V and 8 bases from J; bases unmatched to any gene: 9. The CDR3 nucleotides are TGTGCCAGCAGTTCCCTCCTAGCGGGAGGGCTCTATGAGCAGTTCTTC. The encoded protein is CASSSLLAGGLYEQFF.

Note on this clonotype: In this CDR3 the conserved last residue, phenylalanine or tryptophan, is missing, so a read error is likely. This rearrangement joins TRBV29-1 to TRBJ2-7; 8 bases map to TRBD1. This CDR3 is built from 13 residues. Germline V gene sequence: CDR1 SQVTM, CDR2 ANQGSEA. With 7 bases clipped from V and 5 bases from J, the junction kept 10 bases outside the gene matches. Written as DNA, the CDR3 is TGCAGCGCTAAGCGGACAGGGTCGGACGAGCAGTACTCC. Protein product: CSAKRTGSDEQYS.

This clonotype occurred a few times. The chain carries TRBV7-2 and TRBJ1-2; D is unresolved. CDR3 length: 14 residues. V lost 5 bases and J 3 bases, leaving 13 bases between the germline ends. Germline CDR1 and CDR2: SGHTA and FQGNSA. CDR3 sequence (DNA): TGTGCCAGCAGCCCGGAGGGAGGGTACTATGGCTACACCTTC. Residues: CASSPEGGYYGYTF.

The CDR3 spells CASSQDLGTALYSNQPQHF. The CDR3 coding sequence is TGCGCCAGCAGCCAAGATCTGGGGACAGCACTCTATAGCAATCAGCCCCAGCATTTT. V and J are TRBV4-3 and TRBJ1-5, with TRBD1 identical over 7 bases. Germline lookup yields CDR1 LGHNA and CDR2 YSLEER. The V and J ends lost 0 bases and 0 bases, in that order; junction bases with no gene match: 11. The CDR3 covers 19 residues.

The chain couples TRBV14 to TRBJ1-1, with D perhaps TRBD1 (6 bases). The CDR3 is 13 amino acids. CDR1 is SGHDN, CDR2 FVKESK, per germline. V shed 2 bases and J shed 7 bases, with 11 bases lying between them. The CDR3 loop reads CASSQLRGYEAFF. CDR3 coding DNA: TGTGCCAGCAGCCAACTCAGGGGTTATGAAGCTTTCTTT.

The chain is built from TRBV25-1 and TRBJ2-5, with TRBD1 matching 8 bases. Germline V lookup: CDR1 MGHDK, CDR2 SYGVNS. The CDR3 sequence is 19 residues long. Unmatched junction bases numbered 20, after V lost 3 bases and J lost 5 bases. The CDR3 sequence is CASSDFSPPDRVVWETQYF. DNA of the CDR3: TGTGCCAGCAGTGATTTTTCACCACCGGACAGGGTGGTTTGGGAGACCCAGTACTTC.

This chain joins TRBV5-1 and TRBJ1-1; D is possibly TRBD1 (6 bases). Trimming stripped 2 bases from V and 2 bases from J, with 10 bases between. Per germline, CDR1 SGHRS and CDR2 YFSETQ. This CDR3 comprises 14 residues. The CDR3 DNA reads TGCGCCAGCAGCTTTACAGGGCCCAACACTGAAGCTTTCTTT. It encodes CASSFTGPNTEAFF.

This rearrangement joins TRBV9 to TRBJ2-7; tentative D call: TRBD2 (5 bases). The germline V gene has CDR1 SGDLS and CDR2 YYNGEE. This CDR3 region has 15 residues. V was trimmed by 0 bases and J by 8 bases, leaving 18 bases between them. CDR3 protein: CASSVDGKPTIKQYF. The CDR3 DNA follows: TGTGCCAGCAGCGTAGACGGGAAGCCTACGATAAAGCAGTACTTC.

This clonotype occurred many times. This sequence joins TRBV7-2 and TRBJ2-7; D may be TRBD2 (6 bases). V lost 3 bases and J lost 5, with 14 bases in between. The CDR3 runs to 14 residues. Germline V lookup: CDR1 SGHTA, CDR2 FQGNSA. The CDR3 bases are TGTGCCAGCAGCTTGGGGGGAGGAGTTAACGAGCAGTACTTC. Protein product: CASSLGGGVNEQYF.

The chain carries TRBV4-3 and TRBJ2-5, with 7 nucleotides matching TRBD2. Trimming at V came to 3 bases and at J to 5 bases, leaving 15 bases not matched to a gene. CDR1 is LGHNA, CDR2 YSLEER, per germline. The CDR3 totals 17 residues. CDR3 in DNA: TGCGCCAGCAGCCATATCACGGGATGGCGGGAGTGGGAGACCCAGTACTTC. Translated: CASSHITGWREWETQYF.

This chain joins TRBV18 and TRBJ1-5; D ambiguous. Trimming removed 0 bases from V and 6 bases from J, with 9 bases in between. CDR1 is KGHSH and CDR2 is LQKENI in the germline V gene. The CDR3 loop spans 14 amino acids. CDR3 DNA sequence: TGTGCCAGCTCACCACCGGGTATGGGTCAGCCCCAGCATTTT. It specifies CASSPPGMGQPQHF.

A few counts support this clonotype. The chain recombines TRBV5-1 with TRBJ2-2; 9 positions agree with TRBD1. The CDR3 sequence is 15 residues long. The junction had 4 bases not matched to a gene; V was cut back by 3 bases and J by 4 bases. Germline values: CDR1 SGHRS, CDR2 YFSETQ. CDR3 bases: TGCGCCAGCAGCTCAACGACAGGGGGCACCGGGGAGCTGTTTTTT. Its protein is CASSSTTGGTGELFF.

The rearrangement uses TRBV7-3 and TRBJ2-7, with 7 bases that match TRBD1. Germline V CDR1 and CDR2: SGHTA, FQGTGA. V was clipped by 4 bases and J by 5 bases; unmatched bases: 11. The CDR3 sequence is 15 residues long. The CDR3: CASSCKTGPRDEQYF. DNA of the CDR3: TGTGCCAGCAGCTGCAAGACAGGGCCCAGAGACGAGCAGTACTTC.

This clonotype was seen ten or more times. The gene calls are TRBV28 and TRBJ2-2; D possibly corresponds to TRBD1 (5 bases). The CDR3 contains 13 residues. V dropped 8 bases and J dropped 1 base, with 8 bases sitting between them. Looked up from germline, CDR1 is MDHEN and CDR2 is SYDVKM. Here the CDR3 reads CASLGVNTGELFF. CDR3 sequence (DNA): TGTGCCAGCCTAGGGGTGAACACCGGGGAGCTGTTTTTT.

This clonotype was observed many times. The V call is TRBV12-3 or TRBV12-4, the J call TRBJ1-6, with unresolved D. This CDR3 spans 16 amino acids. The ends were cut back, 3 bases at V and 2 bases at J, with 11 bases in the middle. The CDR3, as DNA: TGTGCCAGCAGTTTCCGGGCAGGTGCCTATAATTCACCCCTCCACTTT. It codes for CASSFRAGAYNSPLHF.